The 32 T cell receptor beta chains listed next were all sequenced from one sample in a study of T cells expressing NK-cell markers. TCRdb reworked the 5' RACE reads into one entry per CDR3 protein, no DNA. This sample's table reports approximately 420,000 distinct CDR3 sequences. The source material was blood T cells: a sorted CD56 or NKG2C T cell subset, CD4+ or CD8+ T cells, or bulk PBMC T cells (not recorded which). The receptors come from a woman in her 50s in good health.

The V and J genes are TRBV2 and TRBJ1-6. Germline lookup yields CDR1 SNHLY and CDR2 FYNNEI. This CDR3 contains 11 residues. The CDR3: CASMGSSPLHF.

The chain is built from TRBV5-1 and TRBJ1-1; TCRdb lists TRBD1, though no DNA is available to test this call. Per the germline V gene, CDR1 is SGHRS and CDR2 is YFSETQ. This CDR3 spans 14 amino acids. CDR3 region: CASSFRGAETEAFF. Full variable domain (outside the CDR3, taken from reference TRBV5-1 and TRBJ1-1): KAGVTQTPRYLIKTRGQQVTLSCSPISGHRSVSWYQQTPGQGLQFLFEYFSETQRNKGNFPGRFSGRQFSNSRSEMNVSTLELGDSALYLCASSFRGAETEAFFGQGTRLTVV.

The chain's CDR3 is CASHGGGREQYF. The V and J genes are TRBV6-1 and TRBJ2-7; TCRdb proposes TRBD2, but this gene call is untestable without DNA. The CDR3 sequence is 12 residues long. Germline lookup yields CDR1 MNHNS and CDR2 SASEGT.

The rearrangement joins TRBV25-1 to TRBJ2-5; TCRdb reports TRBD2, a call that lacks DNA to check it against. The CDR3 length is 14 residues. Germline V lookup: CDR1 MGHDK, CDR2 SYGVNS. This CDR3 is CASGTSGTLETQYF.

The chain has TRBV5-6 and TRBJ2-1; TCRdb indicates TRBD2, and absent DNA this call remains unverified. CDR1 is SGHDT, CDR2 YYEEEE, per germline. This CDR3 is built from 19 residues. CDR3: CASSHRPGTSGSFYNEQFF. The entire variable domain, with the rest obtained from reference TRBV5-6 and TRBJ2-1, is as follows: DAGVTQSPTHLIKTRGQQVTLRCSPKSGHDTVSWYQQALGQGPQFIFQYYEEEERQRGNFPDRFSGHQFPNYSSELNVNALLLGDSALYLCASSHRPGTSGSFYNEQFFGPGTRLTVL.

The CDR3 reads CASSRQGLNQPQHF. The chain employs TRBV7-9 and TRBJ1-5; lacking DNA, the TRBD1 call made by TCRdb goes unchecked. This CDR3 has 14 residues. Germline CDR1 is SEHNR and CDR2 is FQNEAQ (reference sequence).

V gene TRBV6-1 combines with J gene TRBJ1-2; TCRdb reports TRBD1, a call that lacks DNA to check it against. The CDR3 loop spans 17 amino acids. Germline CDR1 and CDR2: MNHNS and SASEGT. The CDR3 protein is CASSEAIPMDRGYGYTF.

The chain is built from TRBV29-1 and TRBJ2-5; as DNA is missing, the TRBD1 call by TCRdb cannot be tested. This CDR3 is 14 amino acids long. Germline lookup yields CDR1 SQVTM and CDR2 ANQGSEA. CDR3 in amino acids: CSVVGTGAFVTQYF. Supplemented by reference TRBV29-1 and TRBJ2-5, the full variable domain reads SAVISQKPSRDICQRGTSLTIQCQVDSQVTMMFWYRQQPGQSLTLIATANQGSEATYESGFVIDKFPISRPNLTFSTLTVSNMSPEDSSIYLCSVVGTGAFVTQYFGPGTRLLVL.

The chain is built from TRBV4-2 and TRBJ1-5. Germline values: CDR1 LGHNA, CDR2 YNFKEQ. The CDR3 is 15 residues long. This CDR3 reads CASSQTWDSNQPQHF.

This rearrangement joins TRBV2 to TRBJ2-5; TCRdb lists TRBD1, though no DNA is available to test this call. The germline V gene has CDR1 SNHLY and CDR2 FYNNEI. The CDR3 length is 13 residues. CDR3 loop: CASSRDRTETQYF.

This rearrangement joins TRBV7-2 to TRBJ2-3; TCRdb designates TRBD1, a call that cannot be tested without DNA. This CDR3 spans 15 amino acids. Germline V gene sequence: CDR1 SGHTA, CDR2 FQGNSA. The CDR3 loop is CASSLGQGYPDTQYF.

This chain uses TRBV27 with TRBJ2-7; TCRdb proposes TRBD1, but this gene call is untestable without DNA. Germline V gene lookup returns CDR1 MNHEY and CDR2 SMNVEV (reference sequence). CDR3 length: 12 amino acids. The CDR3 here is CASWGAGYEQYF.

The CDR3 sequence: CASSNLVGAGAFF. The rearrangement links TRBV6-5 to TRBJ1-1; TCRdb names TRBD1, which stays unverified in the absence of DNA. Germline V gene sequence: CDR1 MNHEY, CDR2 SVGAGI. This CDR3 region has 13 residues.

The CDR3 is CASRELAGGYNEQFF. The chain uses TRBV12-3 or TRBV12-4 and TRBJ2-1; absent DNA, TCRdb's TRBD2 call cannot be checked. This CDR3 is built from 15 residues.

The J gene is TRBJ2-3, the V gene TRBV3-1; TCRdb returns TRBD2, unconfirmable since there is no DNA. Germline lookup yields CDR1 LGHDT and CDR2 YNNKEL (reference sequence). The CDR3 has 12 residues. This CDR3 reads CASSPIGESQYF.

V usage is TRBV9 and J usage is TRBJ2-3; no DNA is available, so the TRBD2 call from TCRdb remains unchecked. The CDR3 has 17 amino acids. From germline, CDR1 is SGDLS and CDR2 YYNGEE. The CDR3 region is CASTVGEGTSSTDTQYF.

This chain links TRBV5-1 with TRBJ2-7; TCRdb outputs TRBD2, but without DNA this stays unchecked. The CDR3 consists of 16 residues. CDR1 is SGHRS and CDR2 is YFSETQ in the germline V gene. The chain's CDR3 is CASSELTSGSYDEQYF.

V usage is TRBV15 and J usage is TRBJ2-1. This CDR3 has 13 residues. Germline CDR1 and CDR2: LNHNV and YYDKDF (reference sequence). This CDR3 reads CATSRDRNNEQFF. Using reference TRBV15 and TRBJ2-1 for the parts outside the CDR3, the full variable domain is DAMVIQNPRYQVTQFGKPVTLSCSQTLNHNVMYWYQQKSSQAPKLLFHYYDKDFNNEADTPDNFQSRRPNTSFCFLDIRSPGLGDTAMYLCATSRDRNNEQFFGPGTRLTVL.

The V call is TRBV7-8, the J call TRBJ2-1; without DNA, the TCRdb call of TRBD2 cannot be checked. There are 21 residues in the CDR3. Per the germline V gene, CDR1 is SGHVS and CDR2 is FQNEAQ. The CDR3 reads CASSLVIGGTSVTRDYNEQFF.

CDR3: CASSFTDLNTEAFF. The chain uses TRBV5-6 and TRBJ1-1. The CDR3 consists of 14 residues. The germline V gene encodes CDR1 SGHDT and CDR2 YYEEEE. The complete variable domain, with remaining parts taken from reference TRBV5-6 and TRBJ1-1, reads DAGVTQSPTHLIKTRGQQVTLRCSPKSGHDTVSWYQQALGQGPQFIFQYYEEEERQRGNFPDRFSGHQFPNYSSELNVNALLLGDSALYLCASSFTDLNTEAFFGQGTRLTVV.

The chain uses TRBV21-1 and TRBJ2-5; TCRdb returns TRBD2, unconfirmable since there is no DNA. TRBV21-1 is a pseudogene. There are 13 residues in the CDR3. The CDR3 here is CATAGPTRETQYF.

The gene calls are TRBV12-3 or TRBV12-4 and TRBJ2-2; as DNA is missing, the TRBD1 call by TCRdb cannot be tested. The CDR3 spans 15 residues. CDR3 in amino acids: CASSPSGGTPGELFF.

The chain links TRBV10-3 to TRBJ1-5; the D call of TRBD1 rests on TCRdb alone, since no DNA is present to check it. The CDR3 extends over 15 amino acids. CDR1 and CDR2 (germline): ENHRY, SYGVKD. The CDR3 is CAISESGGVGQPQHF.

V gene TRBV7-7 combines with J gene TRBJ2-5. CDR3 size: 12 residues. CDR1 and CDR2 from the germline V gene are SSHAT and FNYEAQ (reference sequence). The CDR3 loop is CASSQPKETQYF.

The chain carries TRBV20-1 and TRBJ2-1; TCRdb's D gene call, TRBD1, goes unchecked for lack of DNA. This CDR3 comprises 15 residues. Germline CDR1 reads DFQATT; CDR2 reads SNEGSKA (reference sequence). This CDR3 reads CSASPLQSSYNEQFF.

The V gene is TRBV6-5, the J gene TRBJ2-2; TCRdb indicates TRBD1, and absent DNA this call remains unverified. The CDR3 length is 18 residues. Per germline, CDR1 MNHEY and CDR2 SVGAGI. This CDR3 is CASSYGAPGTRNTGELFF.

Here the CDR3 reads CASSLGVWGTEAFF. V usage is TRBV11-3 and J usage is TRBJ1-1; the D call from TCRdb, TRBD1, cannot be confirmed without DNA. Looked up from germline, CDR1 is SGHNT and CDR2 is YENEEA. CDR3 length: 14 amino acids.

The V gene is TRBV20-1, the J gene TRBJ1-5. Germline CDR1 and CDR2: DFQATT and SNEGSKA (reference sequence). This CDR3 contains 12 residues. CDR3 region: CSARQGPQPQHF.

This chain connects TRBV6-1 to TRBJ2-7; TCRdb calls TRBD1, which cannot be checked without DNA. Germline V CDR1 and CDR2: MNHNS, SASEGT. CDR3 length: 14 amino acids. The CDR3 spells CASNERDRGHEQYF.

The rearrangement joins TRBV19 to TRBJ2-7. The germline gives CDR1 LNHDA, CDR2 SQIVND (reference sequence). This CDR3 region has 15 residues. CDR3 in amino acids: CASSITSTGSYEQYF.

The chain carries TRBV3-1 and TRBJ2-1; TCRdb outputs TRBD1, but without DNA this stays unchecked. The CDR3 has 16 residues. Germline V lookup: CDR1 LGHDT, CDR2 YNNKEL (reference sequence). The CDR3: CASSQAGGARNSEQFF.

This chain uses TRBV9 with TRBJ2-1; with no DNA, the TCRdb D assignment of TRBD2 cannot be verified. The CDR3 is made up of 16 amino acids. CDR1 SGDLS and CDR2 YYNGEE come from the germline V gene. CDR3 amino acids: CASSPRLAGEGNEQFF.